Only a few counts were recorded for the clone carrying this T cell receptor beta chain. Germline CDR1 KGHDR, CDR2 SFDVKD. V lost 3 bases to trimming and J lost 0 bases, with 17 bases between them. CDR3 length: 18 residues. The data were taken from a study of T cells in Graves' hyperthyroidism and ophthalmopathy. Graves' hyperthyroidism without ophthalmopathy progression within 18 months was termed stable. RNA transcripts were the template for amplifying TCR beta CDR3 regions. Using the HTBI primer set, a first-round RT-PCR was run on the TCR CDR3. TCRdb independently ran MiXCR on the multiplex PCR reads; one entry per CDR3 protein. The sample has 700,000 or so distinct CDR3 sequences; approximately 16% are singletons.

The clonotype comes from a man younger than 30 with Graves' hyperthyroidism. The specimen sequenced was blood. The chain joins TRBV24-1 to TRBJ1-3; the D gene is possibly TRBD1 (6 bases). Here the CDR3 reads CATSDRTEGGPSGNTIYF. CDR3 nucleotide sequence: TGTGCCACCAGTGATCGGACAGAAGGGGGACCCTCTGGAAACACCATATATTTT.